These T cell receptor beta chains were read from a single sample in a study of blood T cell repertoires in COVID-19. Sequencing used immunoSEQ multiplex PCR; TCRdb keeps in-frame clones, though not all of them. This sample has under 250,000 clones, with 80% found just once. Sequences were obtained from peripheral blood. The receptors originated from a woman between 70 and 85 years old with acute or convalescent COVID-19. The CDR3 runs from the conserved cysteine through the conserved F or W. A D gene is named only where the DNA matches it firmly. Rows may omit the clone size; those that give it use once, few, many or a size class.

CDR3nt: TGCGCCAGCAGCTCTACCGGGACAACAACTAATGAAAAACTGTTTTTT
CDR3aa: CASSSTGTTTNEKLFF
len: 16
j_gene: TRBJ1-4
v_gene: TRBV5-1
d_gene: NA
abundance: once

CDR3nt: TGTGCCAGCAGCCAAGAACCGGCGGGAGCCCAGTACTTC
CDR3aa: CASSQEPAGAQYF
len: 13
j_gene: TRBJ2-5
v_gene: TRBV3-1/TRBV3-2
d_gene: TRBD2
abundance: NA

CDR3nt: TGTGCCTGGAGTCAGGTTGCCGGAAACACCATATATTTT
CDR3aa: CAWSQVAGNTIYF
len: 13
j_gene: TRBJ1-3
v_gene: TRBV30
d_gene: NA
abundance: NA

CDR3nt: TGCAGCGTTGTACCTAGCGGGAGTTCGACAGATACGCAGTATTTT
CDR3aa: CSVVPSGSSTDTQYF
len: 15
j_gene: TRBJ2-3
v_gene: TRBV29-1
d_gene: TRBD2
abundance: NA

CDR3nt: TGTGCCAGCAGCGCCCGACTAGCGGGAGGGCCGACAGATACGCAGTATTTT
CDR3aa: CASSARLAGGPTDTQYF
len: 17
j_gene: TRBJ2-3
v_gene: TRBV9
d_gene: TRBD2
abundance: NA

CDR3nt: TGTGCCAGCGTAGGACTAGCGGGTTACAATGAGCAGTTCTTC
CDR3aa: CASVGLAGYNEQFF
len: 14
j_gene: TRBJ2-1
v_gene: TRBV27
d_gene: TRBD2
abundance: few

CDR3nt: TGTGCCAGCAGCCCGTCCCGGGACAGTTCCGAGCAGTACTTC
CDR3aa: CASSPSRDSSEQYF
len: 14
j_gene: TRBJ2-7
v_gene: TRBV3-1/TRBV3-2
d_gene: TRBD1
abundance: NA

CDR3nt: TGTGCCTGGAGTGTAGCGCAGAGGAACTATGGCTACACCTTC
CDR3aa: CAWSVAQRNYGYTF
len: 14
j_gene: TRBJ1-2
v_gene: TRBV30
d_gene: NA
abundance: NA

CDR3nt: TGTGCCAGCAGTCGGGGGTCGGGCACTGAAGCTTTCTTT
CDR3aa: CASSRGSGTEAFF
len: 13
j_gene: TRBJ1-1
v_gene: TRBV2
d_gene: NA
abundance: NA

CDR3nt: TGTGCCAGCAGCTTGGCAGGGGAAGATACGCAGTATTTT
CDR3aa: CASSLAGEDTQYF
len: 13
j_gene: TRBJ2-3
v_gene: TRBV5-5
d_gene: NA
abundance: NA

CDR3nt: TGTGCCAGCAGCTTTGGGGCAGGGGATCAGCCCCAGCATTTT
CDR3aa: CASSFGAGDQPQHF
len: 14
j_gene: TRBJ1-5
v_gene: TRBV5-5
d_gene: NA
abundance: NA